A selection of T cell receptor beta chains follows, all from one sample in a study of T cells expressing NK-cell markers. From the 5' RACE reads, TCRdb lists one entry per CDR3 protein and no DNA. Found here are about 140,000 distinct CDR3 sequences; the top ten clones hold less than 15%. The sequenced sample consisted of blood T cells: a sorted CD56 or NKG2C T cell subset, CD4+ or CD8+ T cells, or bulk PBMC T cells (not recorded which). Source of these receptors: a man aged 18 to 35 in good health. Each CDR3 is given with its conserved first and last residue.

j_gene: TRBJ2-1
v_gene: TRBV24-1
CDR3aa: CATSELGQGNEQFF

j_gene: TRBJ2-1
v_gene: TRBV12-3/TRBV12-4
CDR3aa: CASSFGPGISYNEQFF

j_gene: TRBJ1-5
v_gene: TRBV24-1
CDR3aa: CATKFENQPQHF

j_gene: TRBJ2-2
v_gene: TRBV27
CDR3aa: CASSLLGFANTGELFF

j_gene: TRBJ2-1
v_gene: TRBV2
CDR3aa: CASSEGAEQFF

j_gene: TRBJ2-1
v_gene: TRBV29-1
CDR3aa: CSVGTSHYNEQFF

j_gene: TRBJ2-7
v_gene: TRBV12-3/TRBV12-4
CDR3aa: CASSDWSELPYEQYF

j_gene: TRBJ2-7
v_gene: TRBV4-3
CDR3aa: CASSQDSLGLRSEQYF

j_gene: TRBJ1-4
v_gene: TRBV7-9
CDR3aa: CASSQDPRVEKLFF

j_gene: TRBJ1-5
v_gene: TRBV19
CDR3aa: CASSGHLNSNQPQHF

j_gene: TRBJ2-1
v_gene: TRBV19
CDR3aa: CASSRDSYYNEQFF

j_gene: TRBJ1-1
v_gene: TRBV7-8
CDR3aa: CASSLISTEAFF

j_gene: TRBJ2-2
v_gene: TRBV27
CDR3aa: CASSFGSGYTGELFF

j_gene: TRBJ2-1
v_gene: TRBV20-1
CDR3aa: CSASSGSYEQFF

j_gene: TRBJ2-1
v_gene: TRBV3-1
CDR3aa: CASSSSPLVSSPDEQFF

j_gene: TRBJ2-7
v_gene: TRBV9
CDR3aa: CASSPGGKAYEQYF

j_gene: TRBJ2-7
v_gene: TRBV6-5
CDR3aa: CASSYVGGQDEQYF

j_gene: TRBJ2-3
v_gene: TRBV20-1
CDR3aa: CSARPRLAGVLDTQYF

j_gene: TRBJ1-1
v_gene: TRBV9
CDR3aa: CASSIRTRNTEAFF

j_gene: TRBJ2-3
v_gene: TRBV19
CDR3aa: CASSIGRLAGSDTQYF

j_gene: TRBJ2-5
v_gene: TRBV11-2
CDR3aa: CASSGGASGQETQYF

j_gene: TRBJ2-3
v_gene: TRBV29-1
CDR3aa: CSVETGTEGTDTQYF

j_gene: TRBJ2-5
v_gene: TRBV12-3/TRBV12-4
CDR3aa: CASSLEGQWVQETQYF

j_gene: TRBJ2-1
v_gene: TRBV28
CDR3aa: CASSLDSSERSESSYNEQFF

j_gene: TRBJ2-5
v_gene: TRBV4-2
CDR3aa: CASSSWGELETQYF

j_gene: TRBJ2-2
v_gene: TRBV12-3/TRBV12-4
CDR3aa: CASRFSGKFTGELFF

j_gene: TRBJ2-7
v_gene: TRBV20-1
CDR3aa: CSARTSGTYEQYF

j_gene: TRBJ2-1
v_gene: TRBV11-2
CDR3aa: CASSLGEGTEQFF

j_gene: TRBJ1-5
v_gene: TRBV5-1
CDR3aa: CASSLGGVSSNQPQHF

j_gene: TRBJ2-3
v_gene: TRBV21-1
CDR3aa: CASSQDSAEPSTDTQYF

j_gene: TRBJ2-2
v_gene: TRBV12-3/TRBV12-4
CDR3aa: CASTEAGGSGELFF

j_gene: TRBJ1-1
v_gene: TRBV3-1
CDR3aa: CASSQDSGRARTEAFF

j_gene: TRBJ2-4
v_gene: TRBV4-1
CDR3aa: CASSLLGQNPKNIQYF